Below are 8 T cell receptor beta chains sequenced from a single sample in a study of blood T cells in healthy people across ages. The authors ran a second PCR of about 6 to 11 cycles using a sample-barcoded 5' primer and a J-beta primer mix. TCRdb re-called the 5' RACE reads through MiXCR, storing one row per CDR3 protein. The sample shows about 1,500,000 distinct CDR3 sequences, 35% to 45% of them seen only once. Sequenced sample: blood. The receptor set was obtained from a woman between 18 and 30 years old in good health.

The rearrangement joins TRBV6-5 to TRBJ2-4; 8 nucleotides align to TRBD1. The last part of the DNA fits TRBJ2-7 better; the J call may be wrong. The CDR3 contains 15 residues. The germline V gene has CDR1 MNHEY and CDR2 SVGAGI. The CDR3 loop reads CASSYSRQGNYEQYF. DNA of the CDR3: TGTGCCAGCAGTTACTCCCGACAGGGGAACTACGAGCAGTACTTC.

The V and J genes are TRBV29-1 and TRBJ2-5; the match to TRBD1 covers 10 bases. Per the germline V gene, CDR1 is SQVTM and CDR2 is ANQGSEA. The CDR3 is made up of 15 amino acids. The V gene end was trimmed by 3 bases and the J gene end by 11 bases; junction bases not matched to a gene: 15. The CDR3 nucleotides are TGCAGCGTTGATAGCTTTCGGGACAGGGGAGATGAGCAGTACTTC. This sequence encodes CSVDSFRDRGDEQYF.

The V and J genes are TRBV6-2 or TRBV6-3 and TRBJ2-7; TRBD2 aligns across 11 bases. The J call is doubtful: the DNA matches TRBJ2-5 better. The CDR3 is 17 residues long. Germline values: CDR1 MNHEY, CDR2 SVGEGT. Written as DNA, the CDR3 is TGTGCCAGCAGTTACTCGTCTAGCGGGGGGTTTAAAGGGACCCAGTACTTC. Translating gives CASSYSSSGGFKGTQYF.

The chain couples TRBV4-1 to TRBJ2-1, with a tentative D call TRBD2 (5 bases). The CDR3 is 17 amino acids. The V end was cut by 2 bases, the J end by 0 bases, with 14 bases between. Germline CDR1 MGHRA, CDR2 YSYEKL. The CDR3 loop is CASSQILTGSSYNEQFF. CDR3 nucleotides: TGCGCCAGCAGCCAAATTCTAACGGGGAGCTCCTACAATGAGCAGTTCTTC.

This rearrangement joins TRBV5-1 to TRBJ2-1; D is perhaps TRBD2 (6 bases). CDR1 is SGHRS and CDR2 is YFSETQ in the germline V gene. With 4 bases removed from V and 4 bases from J, the gap between germline ends came to 18 bases. The length of the CDR3 is 16 residues. The CDR3 protein is CASSAPRGRMYNEQFF. The CDR3 nucleotides are TGCGCCAGCAGCGCCCCGCGGGGACGCATGTACAATGAGCAGTTCTTC.

The CDR3 coding sequence is TGTGCCAGCAGCCCTGAGCGGGGCCTGACAGATACGCAGTATTTT. It is translated as CASSPERGLTDTQYF. This chain links TRBV12-3 or TRBV12-4 with TRBJ2-3; TRBD2 matches 7 bases. The CDR3 loop spans 15 amino acids. V gave up 6 bases and J gave up 3 bases; unmatched junction bases: 9.

The chain links TRBV27 to TRBJ2-3, with D tentatively TRBD2 (6 bases). V lost 3 bases, J lost 1 base, and 14 bases lay in between. CDR1 MNHEY and CDR2 SMNVEV come from the germline V gene (reference sequence). The CDR3 loop spans 16 amino acids. The DNA of the CDR3 is TGTGCCAGCAGTTTGTTAGCGGTCCACCGCACAGATACGCAGTATTTT. This encodes CASSLLAVHRTDTQYF.

The J gene is TRBJ2-5, the V gene TRBV10-3, with no clear D. CDR1 is ENHRY, CDR2 SYGVKD, per germline. This CDR3 is built from 13 residues. V was clipped by 6 bases and J by 11 bases, with 19 bases between them. The CDR3 here is CAISPDETNKQYF. CDR3 coding DNA: TGTGCCATCAGCCCTGACGAAACGAACAAGCAGTACTTC.